These 25 T cell receptor beta chains originate from one sample sequenced in a study of control samples from healthy donors and cancer patients. Data came from immunoSEQ multiplex PCR; TCRdb stores just in-frame clones and leaves some out. The sample has 150,000 or so clones; approximately 86% are singletons. The sample consisted of blood. Receptors were obtained from a man younger than 35 in good health.

V and J are TRBV11-2 and TRBJ1-1, with 7 bases fitting TRBD1. This CDR3 has 13 amino acids. The J segment lost 6 bases and the V segment lost 8 bases, leaving 9 bases of the junction unmatched. In germline, CDR1 is SGHAT, CDR2 FQNNGV. The CDR3 region is CASAQGEGAEAFF. CDR3 nucleotide sequence: TGTGCCAGCGCCCAGGGGGAAGGAGCTGAAGCTTTCTTT.

The chain is built from TRBV6-2 or TRBV6-3 and TRBJ2-1, with TRBD1 matching over 12 bases. Germline V CDR1 and CDR2: MNHEY, SVGEGT. Trimming took 5 bases from V and 9 from J; bases not matched to a gene: 8. The CDR3 extends over 15 amino acids. In DNA, the CDR3 is TGTGCCAGCAGTAGCCGGGACAGGGGGCCGGTTGAGCAGTTCTTC. It yields the protein CASSSRDRGPVEQFF.

In this sample, this clone turned up once. This rearrangement joins TRBV28 to TRBJ2-7; D is unclear. In germline, CDR1 is MDHEN, CDR2 SYDVKM. The CDR3 is made up of 14 amino acids. V gave up 1 base and J gave up 2 bases, with 9 bases separating them. The CDR3 nucleotides are TGTGCCAGCAGTTTATCCGGTGGAACCTACGAGCAGTACTTC. Translating it yields CASSLSGGTYEQYF.

V is TRBV27 and J is TRBJ1-2; no definite D call. CDR1 MNHEY and CDR2 SMNVEV come from the germline V gene (reference sequence). Trimming took off 3 bases at V and 0 bases at J, with 8 bases between the two ends. This CDR3 is built from 14 residues. This CDR3 reads CASSFSDSNYGYTF. The CDR3 bases are TGTGCCAGCAGTTTCTCGGATTCTAACTATGGCTACACCTTC.

CDR3 residues: CASSFEQGAGGYTF. In DNA, the CDR3 is TGTGCCAGCAGCTTTGAACAGGGGGCAGGTGGCTACACCTTC. V gene TRBV7-9 combines with J gene TRBJ1-2; 9 nucleotides agree with TRBD1. The junction had 6 bases not matched to a gene; V was cut back by 3 bases and J by 7 bases. There are 14 residues in the CDR3. Germline CDR1 reads SEHNR; CDR2 reads FQNEAQ (reference sequence).

The rearrangement joins TRBV9 to TRBJ1-2; weak D call: TRBD1 (5 bases). This CDR3 is 14 amino acids long. Per the germline V gene, CDR1 is SGDLS and CDR2 is YYNGEE. V lost 0 bases to trimming and J lost 3 bases, with 9 bases between them. CDR3 sequence (DNA): TGTGCCAGCAGCGTAGATCAGGGTCACTATGGCTACACCTTC. This translates into CASSVDQGHYGYTF.

The chain links TRBV9 to TRBJ1-2, with TRBD1 identical over 7 bases. V shed 0 bases, J shed 4 bases, and the junction held 3 bases outside the gene matches. Germline V gene data show CDR1 as SGDLS and CDR2 as YYNGEE. The CDR3 spans 14 residues. The CDR3 DNA reads TGTGCCAGCAGCGTAGCCCGGGACAGCTATGGCTACACCTTC. It is translated as CASSVARDSYGYTF.

The chain recombines TRBV10-3 with TRBJ1-2; possibly TRBD1 for D (5 bases). The V and J ends lost 9 bases and 0 bases respectively, with 11 bases between them. CDR3 size: 13 residues. In germline, CDR1 is ENHRY, CDR2 SYGVKD. The CDR3 here is CAIGDGANYGYTF. In DNA form, the CDR3 reads TGTGCCATTGGGGACGGAGCTAACTATGGCTACACCTTC.

The V gene is TRBV19, the J gene TRBJ2-2, with TRBD1 matching 10 bases. Germline lookup yields CDR1 LNHDA and CDR2 SQIVND (reference sequence). Losses at the gene ends were 4 bases for V and 4 bases for J; bases not matched to a gene: 3. This CDR3 contains 15 residues. The DNA of the CDR3 is TGTGCCAGTAGTAAGGGACAGGGGTCCACCGGGGAGCTGTTTTTT. This sequence encodes CASSKGQGSTGELFF. Full variable domain (outside the CDR3, taken from reference TRBV19 and TRBJ2-2): DGGITQSPKYLFRKEGQNVTLSCEQNLNHDAMYWYRQDPGQGLRLIYYSQIVNDFQKGDIAEGYSVSREKKESFPLTVTSAQKNPTAFYLCASSKGQGSTGELFFGEGSRLTVL.

The chain uses TRBV6-2 or TRBV6-3 and TRBJ1-1; 7 nucleotides agree with TRBD1. With 0 bases clipped from V and 4 bases from J, the junction kept 11 bases outside the gene matches. Germline loops: CDR1 MNHEY, CDR2 SVGEGT. The CDR3 has 17 amino acids. In DNA, the CDR3 is TGTGCCAGCAGTTACTCGAAGCGGGACAGTAAAGGCACTGAAGCTTTCTTT. Translation: CASSYSKRDSKGTEAFF.

CDR3 in amino acids: CASSNKTGTESSLFDQPQHF. CDR3 in DNA: TGCGCCAGCAGTAATAAAACCGGGACAGAGTCCTCTCTTTTCGATCAGCCCCAGCATTTT. The chain combines TRBV23-1 with TRBJ1-5; 7 nucleotides agree with TRBD1. TRBV23-1 is recorded as an ORF, its role being uncertain. The ends lost 5 bases at V and 5 bases at J; junction bases unmatched: 24. CDR3 length equals 20 residues.

This sequence joins TRBV2 and TRBJ2-2; the match to TRBD1 covers 9 bases. CDR1 is SNHLY, CDR2 FYNNEI, per germline. V lost 5 bases, J lost 7 bases, and 8 bases stayed unmatched. The length of the CDR3 is 15 residues. This chain's CDR3 is CASSNSGTGNGELFF. The CDR3 coding sequence is TGTGCCAGCAGTAACTCCGGGACAGGGAACGGGGAGCTGTTTTTT.

This clone has a single count. This chain uses TRBV11-2 with TRBJ2-7; 12 nucleotides match TRBD2. Trimming cost V 3 bases and J 4 bases; bases outside gene matches: 4. Germline V CDR1 and CDR2: SGHAT, FQNNGV. This CDR3 is built from 15 residues. The CDR3 region is CASSLASGGAYEQYF. Written as DNA, the CDR3 is TGTGCCAGCAGCTTGGCTAGCGGGGGGGCTTACGAGCAGTACTTC.

The chain uses TRBV6-5 and TRBJ1-1; a weak D match, TRBD1 (5 bases). The CDR3 has 14 residues. Germline V gene data show CDR1 as MNHEY and CDR2 as SVGAGI. Trimming stripped 6 bases from V and 0 bases from J, with 11 bases between. CDR3 in DNA: TGTGCCAGCAGGGTGGACATAATGAACACTGAAGCTTTCTTT. Amino acids: CASRVDIMNTEAFF.

V is TRBV12-3 or TRBV12-4 and J is TRBJ2-7, with D uncertain. This CDR3 has 13 residues. The germline V and J ends were trimmed by 3 bases and 2 bases, with 8 bases remaining between them. CDR3 amino acids: CASSFSDTYEQYF. The CDR3 nucleotides are TGTGCCAGCAGTTTCTCTGATACCTACGAGCAGTACTTC.

The V gene is TRBV5-1, the J gene TRBJ1-1; no clear D gene. V was trimmed by 0 bases and J by 1 base, leaving 10 bases between them. CDR3 size: 15 residues. CDR1 is SGHRS and CDR2 is YFSETQ in the germline V gene. CDR3 nucleotides: TGCGCCAGCAGCTTGGCCGACATTCCGAACACTGAAGCTTTCTTT. This sequence encodes CASSLADIPNTEAFF.

The chain recombines TRBV6-4 with TRBJ2-5; D is unresolved. The CDR3 is made up of 15 amino acids. Germline loops: CDR1 MRHNA, CDR2 SNTAGT. V lost 5 bases, J lost 0 bases, and 13 bases lay in between. The CDR3 loop reads CASSQPPEYQETQYF. CDR3 nucleotide sequence: TGTGCCAGCAGTCAACCTCCCGAGTACCAAGAGACCCAGTACTTC.

The genes are TRBV7-9 and TRBJ2-2; D not certain. Looked up from germline, CDR1 is SEHNR and CDR2 is FQNEAQ (reference sequence). V was shortened by 4 bases and J by 5 bases, with 5 bases between the two germline ends. The CDR3 covers 12 residues. CDR3 residues: CASSSRTGELFF. The CDR3 bases are TGTGCCAGCAGCTCCCGTACCGGGGAGCTGTTTTTT.

This chain uses TRBV4-3 with TRBJ2-5, with TRBD2 identical over 7 bases. The germline CDR1 and CDR2 sequences are LGHNA and YSLEER. CDR3 length: 16 amino acids. V was pared by 4 bases and J by 5 bases, with 13 bases of the junction left unmatched. CDR3: CASSPRWIAGEETQYF. The DNA of the CDR3 is TGCGCCAGCAGCCCTAGATGGATCGCGGGGGAGGAGACCCAGTACTTC.

The chain carries TRBV5-1 and TRBJ1-1; D remains ambiguous. V was trimmed by 2 bases and J by 8 bases, leaving 16 bases between them. The CDR3 is 14 residues long. Germline V gene lookup returns CDR1 SGHRS and CDR2 YFSETQ. Here the CDR3 reads CASSLATPGGEAFF. CDR3 sequence (DNA): TGCGCCAGCAGCTTAGCAACGCCGGGCGGGGAAGCTTTCTTT. Together with reference TRBV5-1 and TRBJ1-1, the CDR3 gives the full variable domain: KAGVTQTPRYLIKTRGQQVTLSCSPISGHRSVSWYQQTPGQGLQFLFEYFSETQRNKGNFPGRFSGRQFSNSRSEMNVSTLELGDSALYLCASSLATPGGEAFFGQGTRLTVV.

The chain couples TRBV19 to TRBJ1-1; D is unclear. V was clipped by 7 bases and J by 4 bases, with 13 bases between them. Per germline, CDR1 LNHDA and CDR2 SQIVND (reference sequence). The CDR3 spans 13 residues. The CDR3 here is CASKVSRGTEAFF. The CDR3 region has the DNA TGTGCCAGTAAGGTCTCCCGGGGCACTGAAGCTTTCTTT.

This rearrangement joins TRBV15 to TRBJ2-5; D possibly corresponds to TRBD1 (5 bases). V was shortened by 0 bases and J by 5 bases, with 13 bases between the two germline ends. The CDR3 is 15 residues long. CDR1 LNHNV and CDR2 YYDKDF come from the germline V gene (reference sequence). The CDR3 DNA follows: TGTGCCACCAGCAGAGATGGACACCTTGGGGAGACCCAGTACTTC. It specifies CATSRDGHLGETQYF.

Only a few counts were recorded for this clone. The chain combines TRBV4-2 with TRBJ1-5, with 8 nucleotides matching TRBD1. Germline lookup yields CDR1 LGHNA and CDR2 YNFKEQ. V dropped 1 base and J dropped 6; count of bases not matched to a gene: 8. The CDR3 extends over 16 amino acids. The CDR3 region is CASSQGIGGTGQPQHF. Written as DNA, the CDR3 is TGTGCCAGCAGCCAAGGAATAGGCGGGACAGGTCAGCCCCAGCATTTT.

The J gene is TRBJ1-1, the V gene TRBV28; D unclear. Germline V gene sequence: CDR1 MDHEN, CDR2 SYDVKM. V lost 6 bases, J lost 4 bases, and 6 bases lay in between. The CDR3 has 11 amino acids. The CDR3 region is CASRVGTEAFF. CDR3 bases: TGTGCCAGCAGGGTGGGCACTGAAGCTTTCTTT.

This clone was counted a single time. The rearrangement links TRBV7-2 to TRBJ2-3, with D tentatively TRBD1 (5 bases). V lost 3 bases and J 4 bases, leaving 8 bases between the germline ends. The CDR3 spans 13 residues. Germline V CDR1 and CDR2: SGHTA, FQGNSA. The CDR3 DNA is TGTGCCAGCAGCTTTGGACACTCAGATACGCAGTATTTT. Translation gives CASSFGHSDTQYF.